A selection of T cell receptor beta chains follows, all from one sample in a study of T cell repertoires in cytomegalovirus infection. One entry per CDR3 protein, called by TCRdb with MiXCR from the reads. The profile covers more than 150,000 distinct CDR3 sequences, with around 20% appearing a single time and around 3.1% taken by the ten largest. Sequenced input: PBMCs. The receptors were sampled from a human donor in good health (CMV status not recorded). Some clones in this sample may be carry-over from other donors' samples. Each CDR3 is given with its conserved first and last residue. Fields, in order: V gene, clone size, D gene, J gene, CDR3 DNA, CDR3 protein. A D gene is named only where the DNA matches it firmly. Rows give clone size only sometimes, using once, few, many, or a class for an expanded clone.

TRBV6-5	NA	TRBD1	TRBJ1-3	TGTGCCAGAAGTAAGACAGGGGATTCTGGAAGCACCATATATTTT	CARSKTGDSGSTIYF
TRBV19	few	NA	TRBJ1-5	TGTGCCAGTAGTTTTCCACAGAATCAGCCCCAGCATTTT	CASSFPQNQPQHF
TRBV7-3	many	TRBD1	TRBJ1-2	TGTGCCAGCAGCCTCACAGGGGGCCATGGCTACACCTTC	CASSLTGGHGYTF
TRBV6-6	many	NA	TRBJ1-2	TGTGCCAGCAGTTACTCATCTGACTATGGCTACACCTTC	CASSYSSDYGYTF
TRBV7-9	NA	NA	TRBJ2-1	TGTGCCAGCAGCTTAGTCAGACAGACCTACAATGAGCAGTTCTTC	CASSLVRQTYNEQFF
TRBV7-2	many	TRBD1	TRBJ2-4	TGTGCCAGCAGCCCATACAGGGGTGAAAACATTCAGTACTTC	CASSPYRGENIQYF
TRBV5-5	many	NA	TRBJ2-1	TGTGCCAGCAGCGCCGCGGACCGGTATGAGCAGTTCTTC	CASSAADRYEQFF
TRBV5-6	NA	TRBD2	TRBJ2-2	TGTGCCAGCAGCCTGACCCGACTAGCGGGAGAAGCCGGGGAGCTGTTTTTT	CASSLTRLAGEAGELFF
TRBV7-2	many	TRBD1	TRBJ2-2	TGTGCCAGCAGCGTCAATGCAGGGGACAGGATTTACACCGGGGAGCTGTTTTTT	CASSVNAGDRIYTGELFF
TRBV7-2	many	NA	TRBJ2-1	TGTGCCAGCAGCTTAAAGGCGGACCATGAGCAGTTCTTC	CASSLKADHEQFF